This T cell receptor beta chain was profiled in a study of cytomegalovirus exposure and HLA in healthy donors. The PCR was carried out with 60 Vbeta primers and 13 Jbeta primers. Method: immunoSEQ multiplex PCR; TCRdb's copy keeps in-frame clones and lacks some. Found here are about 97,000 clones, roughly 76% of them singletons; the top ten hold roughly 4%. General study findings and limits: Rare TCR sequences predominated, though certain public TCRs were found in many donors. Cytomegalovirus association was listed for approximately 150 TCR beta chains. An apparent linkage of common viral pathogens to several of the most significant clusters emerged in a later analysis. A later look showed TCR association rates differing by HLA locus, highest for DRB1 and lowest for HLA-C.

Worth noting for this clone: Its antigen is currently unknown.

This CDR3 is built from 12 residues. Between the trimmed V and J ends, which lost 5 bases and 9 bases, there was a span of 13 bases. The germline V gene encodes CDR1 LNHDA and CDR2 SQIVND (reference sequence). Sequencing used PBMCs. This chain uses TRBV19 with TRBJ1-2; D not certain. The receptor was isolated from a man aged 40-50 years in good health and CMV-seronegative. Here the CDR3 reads CASSLQRDSYTF. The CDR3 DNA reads TGTGCCAGTAGTCTCCAACGGGATAGCTACACCTTC.